These 5 T cell receptor beta chains came from one sample sequenced in a study of Graves' ophthalmopathy and Graves' hyperthyroidism. The sequenced template was RNA, covering the TCR beta CDR3 region. First-round RT-PCR used HTBI primers; second-round multiplex PCR followed. TCRdb re-called the multiplex PCR reads with MiXCR, one entry per CDR3 protein. Altogether about 640,000 distinct CDR3 sequences are present, under 50% being singletons, with the ten largest covering 3% to 3.5%. Sequencing used peripheral blood. The source is an adult man with Graves' ophthalmopathy.

The CDR3 loop is CASSQGFDSPLHF. CDR3 nucleotides: TGTGCCAGCTCACAGGGGTTTGATTCACCCCTCCACTTT. This chain joins TRBV19 and TRBJ1-6; 7 nucleotides line up with TRBD1. The V gene's germline CDR1 is LNHDA and CDR2 SQIVND (reference sequence). The CDR3 has 13 residues. Trimming at V came to 9 bases and at J to 8 bases, leaving 7 bases not matched to a gene.

A word on this clonotype: A much larger clone is a single base away; this may be a read error. The rearrangement links TRBV12-3 or TRBV12-4 to TRBJ1-1; D remains ambiguous. V gave up 6 bases and J gave up 3 bases, with 17 bases separating them. The CDR3 is made up of 15 amino acids. In DNA, the CDR3 is TGTGCCAGCAGCCAAAAGAGGCTAAGGGACACTGAAGCTTTCTTT. Translating it yields CASSQKRLRDTEAFF.

Only a few counts were recorded for this clonotype. The chain combines TRBV30 with TRBJ2-5; D ambiguous. This CDR3 contains 13 residues. Between the trimmed V and J ends, which lost 1 base and 5 bases, there was a span of 11 bases. CDR1 is GTSNPN, CDR2 SVGIG, per germline (reference sequence). For the CDR3, the DNA is TGTGCCTGGAGTGAAGGAATCGCGGAGACCCAGTACTTC. This gives the protein CAWSEGIAETQYF.

This clonotype came up once. The chain is built from TRBV14 and TRBJ2-6, with a possible D match to TRBD2 (5 bases). V lost 5 bases and J lost 2, with 16 bases in between. Germline CDR1 is SGHDN and CDR2 is FVKESK. The CDR3 runs to 17 residues. The CDR3 loop reads CASSLDSGSTGANVLTF. CDR3 nucleotides: TGTGCCAGCAGCTTAGACTCGGGGAGCACTGGGGCCAACGTCCTGACTTTC.

The V gene is TRBV10-3, the J gene TRBJ1-5, with D possibly being TRBD1 (5 bases). CDR1 is ENHRY, CDR2 SYGVKD, per germline. This CDR3 region has 16 residues. V gave up 6 bases and J gave up 6 bases, with 21 bases separating them. CDR3 sequence (DNA): TGTGCCATCAGCGTCGCCTTGGCGGGGAGGGGTCAGCCCCAGCATTTT. Translating gives CAISVALAGRGQPQHF.